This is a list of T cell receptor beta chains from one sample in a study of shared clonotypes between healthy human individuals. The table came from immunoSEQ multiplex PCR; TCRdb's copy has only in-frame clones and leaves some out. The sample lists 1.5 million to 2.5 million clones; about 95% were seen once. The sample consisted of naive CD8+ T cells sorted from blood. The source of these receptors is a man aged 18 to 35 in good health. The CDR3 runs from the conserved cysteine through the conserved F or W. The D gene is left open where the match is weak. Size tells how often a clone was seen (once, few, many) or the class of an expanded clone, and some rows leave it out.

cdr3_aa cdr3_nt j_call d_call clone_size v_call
CASSSGRAGSYEQYF TGTGCCAGCTCTAGCGGGAGGGCCGGGTCCTACGAGCAGTACTTC TRBJ2-7 TRBD2 NA TRBV9
CSVENLNYGYTF TGCAGCGTTGAAAACCTTAACTATGGCTACACCTTC TRBJ1-2 NA few TRBV29-1
CASSLEGEMNTEAFF TGTGCCAGCAGCTTAGAAGGGGAGATGAACACTGAAGCTTTCTTT TRBJ1-1 NA NA TRBV7-6
CASSPTSGASYEQYF TGCGCCAGCAGCCCCACTAGCGGAGCATCATACGAGCAGTACTTC TRBJ2-7 TRBD2 NA TRBV4-1
CASSFTTGASYNEQFF TGTGCCAGCAGTTTTACAACGGGAGCTTCCTACAATGAGCAGTTCTTC TRBJ2-1 NA NA TRBV27
CSVEGTGYTDTQYF TGCAGCGTTGAAGGGACAGGCTACACAGATACGCAGTATTTT TRBJ2-3 TRBD1 NA TRBV29-1
CASSFEGGSYEQYF TGTGCCAGCAGTTTTGAGGGGGGGTCCTACGAGCAGTACTTC TRBJ2-7 NA NA TRBV27
CATWARGADEKLFF TGTGCCACCTGGGCACGGGGGGCTGACGAAAAACTGTTTTTT TRBJ1-4 NA NA TRBV6-6
CASSWDRAPYGYTF TGTGCCAGCAGCTGGGACAGGGCGCCCTATGGCTACACCTTC TRBJ1-2 TRBD1 NA TRBV5-6
CASSLQLAGGTRYEQYF TGTGCCAGCAGTTTACAACTAGCGGGAGGGACGCGCTACGAGCAGTACTTC TRBJ2-7 TRBD2 NA TRBV27
CASSGTGSSPLHF TGTGCCAGCAGTGGCACAGGGAGTTCACCCCTCCACTTT TRBJ1-6 NA NA TRBV25-1
CASSLVPLGPILYEQYF TGTGCCAGCAGTCTTGTACCGTTGGGCCCCATACTCTACGAGCAGTACTTC TRBJ2-7 NA once TRBV27
CASSFDTTPEAFF TGCGCCAGCAGCTTCGACACGACTCCTGAAGCTTTCTTT TRBJ1-1 NA NA TRBV5-1
CASSEVMDQPQHF TGCGCCAGCAGTGAGGTGATGGATCAGCCCCAGCATTTT TRBJ1-5 NA NA TRBV10-1
CATSGPLAETQYF TGTGCCACCAGTGGGCCCCTGGCAGAGACCCAGTACTTC TRBJ2-5 NA NA TRBV15
CASSPGSLQETQYF TGTGCCAGCAGCCCCGGGTCTCTCCAGGAGACCCAGTACTTC TRBJ2-5 NA NA TRBV9
CASSLLGREGTDTQYF TGTGCCAGCAGCTTATTAGGCAGGGAGGGCACAGATACGCAGTATTTT TRBJ2-3 NA NA TRBV11-2
CASSYSPLLNTEAFF TGTGCCAGCAGTTACTCGCCACTCCTAAACACTGAAGCTTTCTTT TRBJ1-1 NA once TRBV6-6
CASSKGLAADEQYF TGTGCCAGCAGTAAGGGACTAGCTGCGGACGAGCAGTACTTC TRBJ2-7 TRBD2 NA TRBV6-5
CASSPWTSGSNEQFF TGTGCCAGCAGCCCGTGGACTAGCGGGAGCAATGAGCAGTTCTTC TRBJ2-1 TRBD2 once TRBV5-8
CASSFHGGLQPQHF TGTGCCAGCAGTTTTCACGGGGGGCTTCAGCCCCAGCATTTT TRBJ1-5 NA NA TRBV27
CASSRTGNAAYEQYF TGTGCCAGCAGTAGGACAGGGAACGCAGCCTACGAGCAGTACTTC TRBJ2-7 TRBD1 NA TRBV2
CASSVEQFPNTGELFF TGTGCCAGCAGCGTAGAACAGTTCCCCAACACCGGGGAGCTGTTTTTT TRBJ2-2 NA once TRBV9
CASSEGDTGELFF TGCGCCAGCAGTGAGGGGGACACCGGGGAGCTGTTTTTT TRBJ2-2 NA NA TRBV10-2
CATNPPSSSSYEQYF TGTGCCACCAACCCCCCTTCTTCTTCCTCCTACGAGCAGTACTTC TRBJ2-7 NA NA TRBV7-9
CASSPSGRGMYGYTF TGTGCCAGCTCACCTTCAGGGAGAGGAATGTATGGCTACACCTTC TRBJ1-2 NA NA TRBV18
CAISESVDSDTDTQYF TGTGCCATCAGTGAGTCGGTGGACTCAGACACAGATACGCAGTATTTT TRBJ2-3 NA NA TRBV10-3
CASRFGTENSPLHF TGTGCCAGCAGATTCGGGACAGAGAATTCACCCCTCCACTTT TRBJ1-6 TRBD1 few TRBV5-6
CASSLDGVSYEQYF TGTGCCAGCAGCTTGGATGGGGTTTCCTACGAGCAGTACTTC TRBJ2-7 NA NA TRBV5-6
CASSLGTSTDTQYF TGTGCCAGCAGTCTGGGGACTAGCACAGATACGCAGTATTTT TRBJ2-3 NA NA TRBV4-2
CASRNRVNTEAFF TGCGCCAGCCGGAACAGGGTGAACACTGAAGCTTTCTTT TRBJ1-1 NA NA TRBV5-1
CAISEDSSGGAQETQYF TGTGCCATCAGTGAGGACTCTAGCGGGGGGGCTCAAGAGACCCAGTACTTC TRBJ2-5 TRBD2 NA TRBV10-3
CASSSPFPGLGGNEQFF TGTGCCAGCAGCTCCCCGTTTCCGGGACTAGGGGGGAATGAGCAGTTCTTC TRBJ2-1 TRBD2 NA TRBV27
CSARQVYEQYF TGCAGTGCTAGACAGGTTTACGAGCAGTACTTC TRBJ2-7 NA NA TRBV20-1
CASSIPPVWGASTEAFF TGTGCCAGTAGTATCCCGCCTGTTTGGGGGGCGAGCACTGAAGCTTTCTTT TRBJ1-1 NA once TRBV19
CASSLYGRQGISEQFF TGTGCCAGCAGCTTATACGGGCGGCAGGGGATTTCTGAGCAGTTCTTC TRBJ2-1 NA once TRBV7-8
CASSDQDYGYTF TGTGCCAGCAGTGACCAAGACTATGGCTACACCTTC TRBJ1-2 NA once TRBV6-1
CASSFADTQYF TGTGCCAGTAGCTTCGCGGATACGCAGTATTTT TRBJ2-3 NA NA TRBV19
CASSSSGYEQYF TGTGCCAGCAGCTCCAGTGGGTACGAGCAGTACTTC TRBJ2-7 NA NA TRBV11-2
CASSLGSGPPLHF TGTGCCAGCAGCTTGGGTTCTGGGCCACCCCTCCACTTT TRBJ1-6 NA once TRBV5-6